One sample yielded the 8 T cell receptor beta chains listed below, sequenced in a study of CD8 T cells in Susac syndrome. Random hexamers primed reverse transcription of about 0.45 to 1 ug RNA. TCRdb itself ran the immunoSEQ multiplex PCR reads through MiXCR, one entry per CDR3 protein. The sample yields approximately 100,000 distinct CDR3 sequences, around 95% seen once. Sequencing was carried out using CD4+ T cells from PBMCs. These receptors were obtained from a human donor in good health.

This chain uses TRBV5-4 with TRBJ2-5; 9 positions agree with TRBD2. Germline trimming cut 4 bases from V and 5 bases from J; bases unmatched to any gene: 6. The CDR3 is made up of 14 amino acids. The germline V gene has CDR1 SGHNT and CDR2 YYREEE (reference sequence). The DNA for the CDR3 is TGTGCCAGCAGCCAGTGGACTAGCGTCGAGACCCAGTACTTC. This sequence encodes CASSQWTSVETQYF.

The chain carries TRBV20-1 and TRBJ2-2, with D unclear. The CDR3 sequence is 14 residues long. From germline, CDR1 is DFQATT and CDR2 SNEGSKA (reference sequence). V was trimmed by 5 bases and J by 2 bases, leaving 12 bases between them. In DNA, the CDR3 is TGCAGTGCTGGACGTCCGGAAAACACCGGGGAGCTGTTTTTT. Amino acid sequence: CSAGRPENTGELFF.

V gene TRBV7-2 combines with J gene TRBJ2-2, with a tentative D call TRBD1 (5 bases). Looked up from germline, CDR1 is SGHTA and CDR2 is FQGNSA. V was shortened by 7 bases and J by 5 bases, with 14 bases between the two germline ends. This CDR3 is built from 14 residues. DNA for the CDR3: TGTGCCAGCACCAACATACAGGTTACCGGGGAGCTGTTTTTT. Translated, it gives CASTNIQVTGELFF.

The chain uses TRBV5-4 and TRBJ1-2; unclear D gene. CDR3 length: 14 amino acids. Trimming pared 4 bases from V and 6 bases from J, leaving 16 bases between. CDR1 SGHNT and CDR2 YYREEE come from the germline V gene (reference sequence). CDR3 coding DNA: TGTGCCAGCAGCGGAGGTTTTAGAGGGAATGGCTACACCTTC. As protein: CASSGGFRGNGYTF.

This clonotype has only one observation. The rearrangement uses TRBV7-8 and TRBJ2-2; D unclear. V dropped 0 bases and J dropped 6 bases, with 11 bases sitting between them. This CDR3 region has 15 residues. Per germline, CDR1 SGHVS and CDR2 FQNEAQ. For the CDR3, the DNA is TGTGCCAGCAGCTTAGCGTTGGCCAGCCCCGGGGAGCTGTTTTTT. Translated, it gives CASSLALASPGELFF.

The chain employs TRBV6-1 and TRBJ1-6; no clear D. Looked up from germline, CDR1 is MNHNS and CDR2 is SASEGT. Trimming removed 5 bases from V and 6 bases from J, with 17 bases in between. The length of the CDR3 is 16 residues. CDR3 nucleotides: TGTGCCAGCAGTCGGACCCGGGAGGCCCCTAATTCACCCCTCCACTTT. Translated, it gives CASSRTREAPNSPLHF.

The chain employs TRBV30 and TRBJ2-7, with a weak D call TRBD1 (5 bases). CDR1 and CDR2 from the germline V gene are GTSNPN and SVGIG (reference sequence). V was cut by 0 bases and J by 5 bases, with 14 bases left in between. The CDR3 totals 14 residues. The CDR3 DNA reads TGTGCCTGGAGTGTACGGGCAGGGTGGAACGAGCAGTACTTC. Its translation: CAWSVRAGWNEQYF.

This chain joins TRBV5-4 and TRBJ2-7; D may be TRBD2 (7 bases). The CDR3 has 13 residues. With 1 base removed from V and 5 bases from J, the gap between germline ends came to 10 bases. Germline CDR1 is SGHNT and CDR2 is YYREEE (reference sequence). The CDR3 coding sequence is TGTGCCAGCAGCTTGCGAGGGGGGGACGAGCAGTACTTC. The encoded protein is CASSLRGGDEQYF.